These T cell receptor beta chains were read from a single sample in a study of blood T cell repertoires in COVID-19. Here immunoSEQ multiplex PCR was the method, and the copy in TCRdb shows in-frame clones only, minus some. Of under 300,000 clones listed, approximately 84% are singletons. Sequencing was carried out using peripheral blood. The receptors were sampled from a man aged 50-59 years with acute or convalescent COVID-19. The CDR3 runs from the conserved cysteine through the conserved F or W. The order of the fields is clone size, V gene, J gene, D gene, CDR3 protein, CDR3 DNA. The D gene is left open where the match is weak. Part of the rows lack a size; the others show once, few, many or a class for expanded clones.

>NA|TRBV27|TRBJ2-1|TRBD2
CASSTRGGYNEQFF
TGTGCCAGCAGTACGCGGGGGGGTTACAATGAGCAGTTCTTC
>NA|TRBV6-2/TRBV6-3|TRBJ2-7|NA
CASSQGRHEQYF
TGTGCCAGCAGTCAGGGTCGCCACGAGCAGTACTTC
>NA|TRBV7-9|TRBJ2-7|TRBD1
CASSLGQGSSYEQYF
TGTGCCAGCAGCCTGGGACAGGGGAGCTCCTACGAGCAGTACTTC
>few|TRBV12-2|TRBJ2-7|NA
CASRRQGLRREQYF
TGTGCAAGTCGCAGACAGGGGTTACGACGCGAGCAGTACTTC
>NA|TRBV2|TRBJ2-7|TRBD2
CASSARTSGSIYEQYF
TGTGCCAGCAGTGCCCGGACTAGCGGGAGTATCTACGAGCAGTACTTC
>NA|TRBV11-2|TRBJ2-7|NA
CASSLDVRGEQYF
TGTGCCAGCAGCTTAGACGTCAGAGGAGAGCAGTACTTC
>few|TRBV3-1/TRBV3-2|TRBJ2-1|NA
CASSQEPRGRQFF
TGTGCCAGCAGCCAAGAACCCCGCGGTAGACAGTTCTTC
>NA|TRBV12-3/TRBV12-4|TRBJ2-7|NA
CASSPAGNYEQYF
TGTGCCAGCAGTCCCGCAGGGAACTACGAGCAGTACTTC
>few|TRBV28|TRBJ2-1|NA
CASKKGEVRNNEQFF
TGTGCCAGCAAGAAAGGGGAGGTGAGAAACAATGAGCAGTTCTTC
>medium-sized|TRBV24-1|TRBJ2-1|NA
CATSDRGPESYNEQFF
TGTGCCACCAGTGACAGGGGTCCCGAGTCCTACAATGAGCAGTTCTTC
>once|TRBV2|TRBJ1-2|NA
CASQEYLAGFYGYTF
TGTGCCAGCCAAGAATACCTAGCGGGATTCTATGGCTACACCTTC
>NA|TRBV2|TRBJ1-4|TRBD1
CASVDRVWSEKLFF
TGTGCCAGCGTAGACAGGGTGTGGAGTGAAAAACTGTTTTTT
>NA|TRBV30|TRBJ2-7|TRBD2
CAWGTSGGSEQYF
TGTGCCTGGGGGACTAGCGGGGGAAGCGAGCAGTACTTC
>NA|TRBV5-1|TRBJ1-1|NA
CASRGRDVRGEAFF
TGCGCCAGCCGGGGGAGGGATGTACGGGGAGAAGCTTTCTTT
>NA|TRBV7-8|TRBJ1-4|NA
CASSPVRTNEKLFF
TGTGCCAGCAGCCCTGTGAGAACTAATGAAAAACTGTTTTTT
>once|TRBV18|TRBJ1-6|NA
CASSPGSLNNNSPLHF
TGTGCCAGCTCACCAGGTTCCTTGAACAATAATTCACCCCTCCACTTT
>once|TRBV7-7|TRBJ1-3|NA
CASSSQPGSGNTIYF
TGTGCTAGCAGCTCACAGCCCGGCTCTGGAAACACCATATATTTT
>NA|TRBV2|TRBJ2-5|NA
CARQKWAGPQETQYF
TGTGCCAGGCAAAAGTGGGCAGGGCCTCAAGAGACCCAGTACTTC
>NA|TRBV6-5|TRBJ1-1|TRBD1
CATTGQGSTEAFF
TGTGCCACCACGGGACAGGGAAGTACTGAAGCTTTCTTT
>NA|TRBV5-1|TRBJ2-2|TRBD1
CASRRGLLEGELFF
TGCGCCAGCAGAAGGGGGCTTCTTGAAGGGGAGCTGTTTTTT
>NA|TRBV9|TRBJ2-3|TRBD2
CASSPHSIAGKTDTQYF
TGTGCCAGCAGCCCCCACTCGATAGCGGGAAAGACAGATACGCAGTATTTT
>once|TRBV12-3/TRBV12-4|TRBJ1-2|TRBD1
CASSTGTGYGYTF
TGTGCCAGCAGTACCGGGACAGGGTATGGCTACACCTTC
>NA|TRBV10-1|TRBJ2-1|NA
CARSHPDWGNNEQFF
TGCGCCAGATCGCACCCCGATTGGGGCAACAATGAGCAGTTCTTC